This T cell receptor (beta chain) stems from a study of cytomegalovirus exposure and HLA in healthy donors. Study results and caveats: Near-uniform donor sequencing depth was presumed by presence/absence analyses. The authors listed 150 or so TCR beta chains as cytomegalovirus-associated. In an earlier analysis, most TCR beta V segments were productive about 90% or about 30% of the time.

Germline V lookup: CDR1 SNHLY, CDR2 FYNNEI. CDR3 length equals 14 residues. V shed 3 bases and J shed 4 bases, with 10 bases lying between them. The PCR was carried out with 60 Vbeta primers and 13 Jbeta primers. Data came from immunoSEQ multiplex PCR; TCRdb stores just in-frame clones and leaves some out. In the table there are 150,000 to 200,000 clones, about 90% of which are singletons. For this clone: Its antigen is unknown.

The sequencing input was PBMCs. The clonotype was recovered from a girl under three years old in good health and CMV-seronegative. The chain recombines TRBV2 with TRBJ1-5; D not certain. This CDR3 reads CASSEHNYNQPQHF. In DNA form, the CDR3 reads TGTGCCAGCAGTGAGCACAATTATAATCAGCCCCAGCATTTT.